This TCR beta chain was retrieved from a study of blood T cells in healthy people across ages. General observations from the study: Any changes in expanded clonotypes were possibly confounded, as donor CMV status remained unknown.

This clonotype was seen more than once but under ten times. Its specificity is unknown. The CDR3 is 13 residues long. Looked up from germline, CDR1 is DFQATT and CDR2 is SNEGSKA (reference sequence). The ends lost 4 bases at V and 3 bases at J; junction bases unmatched: 3. A J-beta primer mix and a sample-barcoded 5' primer were used in a second PCR of about 7 to 12 cycles. Every single cDNA molecule received a tag from a template-switch adaptor with 12 random nucleotides. From the 5' RACE reads, TCRdb called clonotypes with MiXCR, one entry per CDR3 protein. The data hold 700,000 to 1,000,000 distinct CDR3 sequences, with roughly 44% observed a single time.

Sample: blood. The clonotype originates from a man aged 60 to 75 in good health. The J gene is TRBJ2-3, the V gene TRBV20-1, with 8 nucleotides matching TRBD2. The CDR3 spells CSANIAGTDTQYF. DNA for the CDR3: TGCAGTGCTAATATAGCGGGAACAGATACGCAGTATTTT.